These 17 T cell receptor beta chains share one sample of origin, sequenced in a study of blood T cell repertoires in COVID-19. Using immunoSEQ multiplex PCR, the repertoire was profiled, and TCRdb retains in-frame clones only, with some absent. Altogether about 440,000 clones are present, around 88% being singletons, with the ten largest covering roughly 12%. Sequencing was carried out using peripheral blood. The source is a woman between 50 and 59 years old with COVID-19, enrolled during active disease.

For the CDR3, the DNA is TGTGCCAGTAGTATCGGGAGTACCTATGACACTGAAGCTTTCTTT. This codes for CASSIGSTYDTEAFF. The genes are TRBV19 and TRBJ1-1; no reliable D call. Trimming pared 3 bases from V and 3 bases from J, leaving 14 bases between. The CDR3 length is 15 residues. Germline CDR1 and CDR2: LNHDA and SQIVND (reference sequence). Full variable domain (remainder filled in from reference TRBV19 and TRBJ1-1): DGGITQSPKYLFRKEGQNVTLSCEQNLNHDAMYWYRQDPGQGLRLIYYSQIVNDFQKGDIAEGYSVSREKKESFPLTVTSAQKNPTAFYLCASSIGSTYDTEAFFGQGTRLTVV.

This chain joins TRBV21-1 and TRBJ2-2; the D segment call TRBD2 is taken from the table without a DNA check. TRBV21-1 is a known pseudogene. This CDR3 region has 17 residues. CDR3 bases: TGTGCCAGCAGCAAATGGGGGGGGAATAGGGGCACCGGGGAGCTGTTTTTT. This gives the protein CASSKWGGNRGTGELFF.

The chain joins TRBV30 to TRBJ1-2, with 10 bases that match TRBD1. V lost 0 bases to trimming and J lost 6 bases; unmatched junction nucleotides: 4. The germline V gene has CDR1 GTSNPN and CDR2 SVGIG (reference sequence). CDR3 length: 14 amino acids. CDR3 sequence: CAWSVSGTGDGYTF. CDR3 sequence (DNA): TGTGCCTGGAGTGTTTCCGGGACAGGGGATGGCTACACCTTC.

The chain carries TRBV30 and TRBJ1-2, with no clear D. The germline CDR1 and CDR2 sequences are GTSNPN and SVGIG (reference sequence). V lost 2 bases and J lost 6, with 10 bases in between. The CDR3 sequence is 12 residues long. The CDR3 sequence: CAWSSGGDGYTF. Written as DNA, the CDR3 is TGTGCCTGGAGTTCAGGCGGGGATGGCTACACCTTC. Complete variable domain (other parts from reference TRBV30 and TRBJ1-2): SQTIHQWPATLVQPVGSPLSLECTVEGTSNPNLYWYRQAAGRGLQLLFYSVGIGQISSEVPQNLSASRPQDRQFILSSKKLLLSDSGFYLCAWSSGGDGYTFGSGTRLTVV.

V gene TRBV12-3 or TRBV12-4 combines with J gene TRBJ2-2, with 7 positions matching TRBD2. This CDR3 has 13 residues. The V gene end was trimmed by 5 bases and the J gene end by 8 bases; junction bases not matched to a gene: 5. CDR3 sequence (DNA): TGTGCCAGCAGTCTAGGGACTACAGGGGAGCTGTTTTTT. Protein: CASSLGTTGELFF.

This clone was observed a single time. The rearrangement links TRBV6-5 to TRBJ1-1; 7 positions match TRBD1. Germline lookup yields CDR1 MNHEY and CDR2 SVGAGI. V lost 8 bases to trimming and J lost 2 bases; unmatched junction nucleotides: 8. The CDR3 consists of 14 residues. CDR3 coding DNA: TGTGCCAGCTTATTGGCAGGGGGAAACACTGAAGCTTTCTTT. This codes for CASLLAGGNTEAFF.

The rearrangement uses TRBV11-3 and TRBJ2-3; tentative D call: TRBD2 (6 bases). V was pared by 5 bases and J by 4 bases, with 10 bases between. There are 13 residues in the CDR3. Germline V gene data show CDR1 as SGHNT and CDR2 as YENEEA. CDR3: CASSLPGADTQYF. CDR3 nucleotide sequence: TGTGCCAGCAGCCTCCCGGGGGCAGATACGCAGTATTTT.

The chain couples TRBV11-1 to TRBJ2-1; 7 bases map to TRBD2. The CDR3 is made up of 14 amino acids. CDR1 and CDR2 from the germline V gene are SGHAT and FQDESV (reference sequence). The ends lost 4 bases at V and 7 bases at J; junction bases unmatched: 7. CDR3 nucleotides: TGTGCCAGCAGCTCCGGGGGGAATAGGAATGAGCAGTTCTTC. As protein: CASSSGGNRNEQFF. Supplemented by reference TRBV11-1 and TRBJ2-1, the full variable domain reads EAEVAQSPRYKITEKSQAVAFWCDPISGHATLYWYRQILGQGPELLVQFQDESVVDDSQLPKDRFSAERLKGVDSTLKIQPAELGDSAMYLCASSSGGNRNEQFFGPGTRLTVL.

CDR3 DNA sequence: TGTGCCAGCAGCCAAGTAAGACAGGGGGCGACTGAAGCTTTCTTT. The encoded protein is CASSQVRQGATEAFF. V is TRBV3-1 (or the pseudogene TRBV3-2) and J is TRBJ1-1, with 10 bases aligning to TRBD1. Germline V gives CDR1 LGHDT, CDR2 YNNKEL (reference sequence). CDR3 size: 15 residues. Trimming at V came to 1 base and at J to 5 bases, leaving 4 bases not matched to a gene.

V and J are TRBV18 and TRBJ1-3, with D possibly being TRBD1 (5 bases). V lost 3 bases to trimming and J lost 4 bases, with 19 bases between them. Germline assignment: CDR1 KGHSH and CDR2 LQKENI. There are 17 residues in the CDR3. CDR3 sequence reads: CASSPFEDTLGGNTIYF. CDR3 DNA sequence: TGTGCCAGCTCACCTTTTGAGGACACCCTAGGAGGAAACACCATATATTTT.

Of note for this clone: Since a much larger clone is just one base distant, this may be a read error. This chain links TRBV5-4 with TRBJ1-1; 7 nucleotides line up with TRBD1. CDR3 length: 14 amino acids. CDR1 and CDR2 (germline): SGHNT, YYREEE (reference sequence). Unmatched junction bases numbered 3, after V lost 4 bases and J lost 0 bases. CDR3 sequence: CASSVGQLNTEAFF. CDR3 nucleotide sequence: TGTGCCAGCAGCGTGGGACAGCTGAACACTGAAGCTTTCTTT.

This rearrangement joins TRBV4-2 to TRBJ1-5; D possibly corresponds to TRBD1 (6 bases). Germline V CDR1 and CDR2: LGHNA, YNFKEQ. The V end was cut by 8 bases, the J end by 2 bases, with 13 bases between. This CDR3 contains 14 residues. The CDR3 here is CASSTDRGNQPQHF. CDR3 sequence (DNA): TGTGCCAGCTCTACGGACAGAGGCAATCAGCCCCAGCATTTT.

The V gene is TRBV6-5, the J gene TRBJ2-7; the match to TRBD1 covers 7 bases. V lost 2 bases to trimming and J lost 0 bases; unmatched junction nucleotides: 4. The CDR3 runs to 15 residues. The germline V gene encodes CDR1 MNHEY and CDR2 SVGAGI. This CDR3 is CASSYGDSLSYEQYF. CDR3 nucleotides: TGTGCCAGCAGTTACGGGGACAGCCTCTCCTACGAGCAGTACTTC.

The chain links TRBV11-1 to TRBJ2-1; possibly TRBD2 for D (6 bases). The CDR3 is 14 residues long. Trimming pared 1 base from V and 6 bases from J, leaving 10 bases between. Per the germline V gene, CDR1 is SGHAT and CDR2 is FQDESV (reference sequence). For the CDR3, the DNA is TGTGCCAGCAGCTTAGATACACTAGCCAATGAGCAGTTCTTC. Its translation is CASSLDTLANEQFF. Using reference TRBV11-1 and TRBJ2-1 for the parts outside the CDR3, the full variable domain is EAEVAQSPRYKITEKSQAVAFWCDPISGHATLYWYRQILGQGPELLVQFQDESVVDDSQLPKDRFSAERLKGVDSTLKIQPAELGDSAMYLCASSLDTLANEQFFGPGTRLTVL.

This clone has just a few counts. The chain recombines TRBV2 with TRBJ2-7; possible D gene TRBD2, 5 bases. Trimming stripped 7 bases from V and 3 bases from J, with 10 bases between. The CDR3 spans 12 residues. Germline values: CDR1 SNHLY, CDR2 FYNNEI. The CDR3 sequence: CASNSRGYEQYF. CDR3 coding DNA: TGTGCCAGCAATTCTCGGGGCTACGAGCAGTACTTC.

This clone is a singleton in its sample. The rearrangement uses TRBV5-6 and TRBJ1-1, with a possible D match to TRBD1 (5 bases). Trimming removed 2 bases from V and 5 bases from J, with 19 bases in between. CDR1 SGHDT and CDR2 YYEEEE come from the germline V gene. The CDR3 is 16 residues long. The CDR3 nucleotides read TGTGCCAGCAGCTTTCTGAACCCCTCGGGGGGGACTGAAGCTTTCTTT. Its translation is CASSFLNPSGGTEAFF.

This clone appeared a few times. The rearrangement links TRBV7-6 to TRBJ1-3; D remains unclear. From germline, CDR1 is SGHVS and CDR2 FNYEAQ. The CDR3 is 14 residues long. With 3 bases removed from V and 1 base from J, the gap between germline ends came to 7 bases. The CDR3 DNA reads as TGTGCCAGCAGCTTGGGAGGTTCTGGAAACACCATATATTTT. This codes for CASSLGGSGNTIYF.